These T cell receptor beta chains were read from a single sample in a study of cytotoxic CD8 clonotypes in ibrutinib-treated CLL. Produced via immunoSEQ multiplex PCR; TCRdb's table is partial and in-frame only. The table shows over 95,000 clones, with roughly 60% occurring only once. Material: PBMCs, obtained after 24 months of ibrutinib treatment. Receptors were obtained from a human donor with chronic lymphocytic leukemia. CDR3s include the opening cysteine and the closing phenylalanine or tryptophan. Fields, in order: V gene, D gene, J gene, clone size, CDR3 DNA, CDR3 protein. The D gene is left open where the match is weak. Clone size is stated in some rows and not others, as once, few, many or a class when expanded.

TRBV9	NA	TRBJ2-7	few	TGTGCCAGCAGCCCAGGGGCTTTCGGTGAGCAGTACTTC	CASSPGAFGEQYF
TRBV7-3	NA	TRBJ2-5	once	TGTGCCAGCAGCGAACAGGGTGCGGGAGAGACCCAGTACTTC	CASSEQGAGETQYF
TRBV7-9	TRBD2	TRBJ2-7	few	TGTGCCAGCAGCCCAAGACTCGAAGCGGGACTAGCGGGGGGCGAGCAGTACTTC	CASSPRLEAGLAGGEQYF
TRBV6-1	NA	TRBJ2-1	NA	TGTGCCAGCAGTGAACAGGTCAATGAGCAGTTCTTC	CASSEQVNEQFF
TRBV30	NA	TRBJ1-2	few	TGTGCCTGGGAGAACAGCTATGGCTACACCTTC	CAWENSYGYTF
TRBV11-2	TRBD1	TRBJ1-2	NA	TGTGCCAGCAGCTTAAGGGGACAGCAATATGGCTACACCTTC	CASSLRGQQYGYTF
TRBV15	TRBD1	TRBJ2-1	few	TGTGCCACCAGCGGGCTTCAAGGACAGGGCTCCTACAATGAGCAGTTCTTC	CATSGLQGQGSYNEQFF
TRBV6-4	TRBD2	TRBJ2-3	NA	TGTGCCAGCAGTGAGACTAGCGGGGGGACAGATACGCAGTATTTT	CASSETSGGTDTQYF
TRBV2	NA	TRBJ2-3	NA	TGTGCCAGCAGTCCCCAGAGGGCTGTAGATACGCAGTATTTT	CASSPQRAVDTQYF
TRBV13	TRBD2	TRBJ2-7	NA	TGTGCCAGCAGCGCGGGACTAGCGGGGGTGGGCGGCGAGCAGTACTTC	CASSAGLAGVGGEQYF
TRBV30	NA	TRBJ1-3	NA	TGTGCCTGGAGAAGGGACCTGGGTGGAAACACCATATATTTT	CAWRRDLGGNTIYF
TRBV6-5	TRBD2	TRBJ2-7	NA	TGTGCCATCAGTGAAAGCGGGGGGGCATACGAGCAGTACTTC	CAISESGGAYEQYF
TRBV28	TRBD1	TRBJ1-5	NA	TGTGCCAGCAGTTGGGGACAGGCACTTCAGCCCCAGCATTTT	CASSWGQALQPQHF
TRBV30	TRBD1	TRBJ1-2	NA	TGTGCCTGGAGGATACCGGGACAGGGATATGGCTACACCTTC	CAWRIPGQGYGYTF
TRBV19	TRBD1	TRBJ2-7	NA	TGTGCCAGTAGTCCGGACAGGGTTGGCGAGCAGTACTTC	CASSPDRVGEQYF
TRBV25-1	TRBD1	TRBJ2-3	NA	TGTGCCAGCAGGTCGGGACAGGCCAATACGCAGTATTTT	CASRSGQANTQYF
TRBV2	NA	TRBJ1-4	NA	TGTGCCAGCGCCAGGGCCTTAGAAAAACTGTTTTTT	CASARALEKLFF
TRBV9	NA	TRBJ1-1	NA	TGTGCCAGCAGCGTCGGGCGGGACAAGTTCAGGAACACTGAAGCTTTCTTT	CASSVGRDKFRNTEAFF
TRBV18	TRBD1	TRBJ2-5	few	TGTGCCAGCTCACCCCTCGGACAGGGGGCTGAGACCCAGTACTTC	CASSPLGQGAETQYF
TRBV7-2	NA	TRBJ2-7	NA	TGTGCCAGCAGCCGACCCTATTACGAGCAGTACTTC	CASSRPYYEQYF
TRBV5-1	TRBD2	TRBJ2-3	few	TGCGCCAGCAGCTTGGGGCTAGCGGGGAGCACAGATACGCAGTATTTT	CASSLGLAGSTDTQYF
TRBV20-1	NA	TRBJ2-3	NA	TGCAGTGCTGGCCGAAGCGATACGCAGTATTTT	CSAGRSDTQYF
TRBV5-4	TRBD1	TRBJ2-7	NA	TGTGCCAGCAGCTTGGCCACAGGGGGCCTCCCCTACGAGCAGTACTTC	CASSLATGGLPYEQYF
TRBV19	NA	TRBJ2-7	NA	TGTGCCAGTAGTATTGGCTACGAGCAGTACTTC	CASSIGYEQYF
TRBV11-3	TRBD1	TRBJ1-4	NA	TGTGCCAGCCTGGACAGGGGAGGCGAAAAACTGTTTTTT	CASLDRGGEKLFF
TRBV15	NA	TRBJ2-1	NA	TGTGCCACCAGCAGAGATCGGGCTAGGTCCGGCGCTGAGCAGTTCTTC	CATSRDRARSGAEQFF
TRBV10-3	NA	TRBJ2-3	NA	TGTGCCATCAGTGAGTCGGGGGCTATGGGCACAGATACGCAGTATTTT	CAISESGAMGTDTQYF
TRBV30	NA	TRBJ1-1	NA	TGTGCCTGGAATCGACGGGGTACCGGCACTGAAGCTTTCTTT	CAWNRRGTGTEAFF
TRBV11-2	NA	TRBJ1-1	NA	TGTGCCAGCAGCTTGCGGGGTGTGAACACTGAAGCTTTCTTT	CASSLRGVNTEAFF
TRBV25-1	NA	TRBJ2-2	NA	TGTGCCAGCAGCTCACAGGGTTGGGACGGGGAGCTGTTTTTT	CASSSQGWDGELFF
TRBV28	TRBD1	TRBJ2-1	NA	TGTGCCAGCAGTTTAGGGCGGGACAGGTACAATGAGCAGTTCTTC	CASSLGRDRYNEQFF
TRBV29-1	TRBD1	TRBJ1-2	NA	TGCAGCATCCCCGGGACAGGGCACAAATTCGGTGGCTACACCTTC	CSIPGTGHKFGGYTF
TRBV7-8	NA	TRBJ2-5	few	TGTGCCAGCAGCTTAGGGACGGCGGCTGGGGGGACCCAGTACTTC	CASSLGTAAGGTQYF
TRBV5-4	TRBD1	TRBJ2-5	NA	TGTGCCAGCAGCAGAGACAGGGAAGAGACCCAGTACTTC	CASSRDREETQYF
TRBV7-8	TRBD1	TRBJ1-1	NA	TGTGCCAGCAGCGCCTGGACAGGGTTATCTGAAGCTTTCTTT	CASSAWTGLSEAFF
TRBV27	TRBD2	TRBJ2-3	NA	TGTGCCAGCAGTTTAGGCGGGGGGGCCGTAGATACGCAGTATTTT	CASSLGGGAVDTQYF
TRBV7-2	NA	TRBJ2-7	NA	TGTGCCAGCAGCTTAGACAGGTCCGCCTACGAGCAGTACTTC	CASSLDRSAYEQYF
TRBV6-1	TRBD1	TRBJ2-7	few	TGTGCCAGCGGACCGGGACAGGGTGGCTACGAGCAGTACTTC	CASGPGQGGYEQYF
TRBV5-1	NA	TRBJ2-7	once	TGCGCCAGCAGCTTGGGACTAGGGGATTCCGAGCAGTACTTC	CASSLGLGDSEQYF
TRBV30	NA	TRBJ2-2	once	TGTGCCTGGAGTTCCCCAGGGGTCGGCACCGGGGAGCTGTTTTTT	CAWSSPGVGTGELFF